Listed here are 31 T cell receptor beta chains from one sample, sequenced in a study of cytomegalovirus exposure and HLA in healthy donors. PCR primers comprised 60 Vbeta and 13 Jbeta primers. Sequenced by immunoSEQ multiplex PCR; TCRdb stores in-frame clones only, minus some. The data show roughly 120,000 clones, more than 70% seen once. Sequenced material: PBMCs. These receptors were obtained from a human donor in good health.

The chain couples TRBV5-1 to TRBJ2-7, with D maybe TRBD1 (6 bases). The V end was cut by 0 bases, the J end by 1 base, with 17 bases between. Germline CDR1 reads SGHRS; CDR2 reads YFSETQ. This CDR3 has 17 residues. CDR3 DNA: TGCGCCAGCAGCTTGGATTCGACCGGGACACCTTCCTACGAGCAGTACTTC. Translated: CASSLDSTGTPSYEQYF. The full variable domain, rest sourced from reference TRBV5-1 and TRBJ2-7, is KAGVTQTPRYLIKTRGQQVTLSCSPISGHRSVSWYQQTPGQGLQFLFEYFSETQRNKGNFPGRFSGRQFSNSRSEMNVSTLELGDSALYLCASSLDSTGTPSYEQYFGPGTRLTVT.

The gene calls are TRBV10-2 and TRBJ1-6; D may be TRBD1 (5 bases). V shed 4 bases and J shed 9 bases, with 13 bases lying between them. CDR1 and CDR2 (germline): WSHSY, SAAADI. This CDR3 spans 14 amino acids. The chain's CDR3 is CASSGIGVGSPLHF. The CDR3 coding sequence is TGCGCCAGCAGTGGAATAGGGGTCGGTTCACCCCTCCACTTT.

V gene TRBV14 combines with J gene TRBJ2-2, with TRBD1 identical over 9 bases. The CDR3 is 14 residues long. V gave up 8 bases and J gave up 5 bases; unmatched junction bases: 6. Per the germline V gene, CDR1 is SGHDN and CDR2 is FVKESK. The CDR3 sequence is CASSGTGFTGELFF. Written as DNA, the CDR3 is TGTGCCAGCTCTGGGACAGGGTTTACCGGGGAGCTGTTTTTT.

This chain links TRBV10-3 with TRBJ1-4; D unresolved. Germline loops: CDR1 ENHRY, CDR2 SYGVKD. Trimming took 4 bases from V and 7 from J, leaving 13 bases between them. The CDR3 totals 14 residues. In nucleotides, the CDR3 is TGTGCCATCAGTGTATCCGGGTACGGTGAAAAACTGTTTTTT. Its translation is CAISVSGYGEKLFF.

The chain has TRBV2 and TRBJ1-4, with TRBD1 as a possible D gene (6 bases). V dropped 10 bases and J dropped 3 bases, with 15 bases sitting between them. Germline loops: CDR1 SNHLY, CDR2 FYNNEI. CDR3 length: 14 amino acids. DNA of the CDR3: TGTGCCACTCTCCGGACAGCGCCTAATGAAAAACTGTTTTTT. It translates to CATLRTAPNEKLFF.

V is TRBV18 and J is TRBJ2-2, with TRBD1 identical over 7 bases. J was trimmed by 5 bases and V by 0 bases; bases with no gene match: 6. This CDR3 region has 16 residues. The V gene's germline CDR1 is KGHSH and CDR2 LQKENI. CDR3 sequence: CASSPPGQAGTGELFF. CDR3 coding DNA: TGTGCCAGCTCACCACCAGGACAGGCGGGTACCGGGGAGCTGTTTTTT.

This sequence joins TRBV6-5 and TRBJ1-3, with D uncertain. V lost 6 bases to trimming and J lost 0 bases, with 12 bases between them. The germline V gene encodes CDR1 MNHEY and CDR2 SVGAGI. The CDR3 is made up of 15 amino acids. CDR3 amino acids: CASSRGRISGNTIYF. The DNA for the CDR3 is TGTGCCAGCAGCCGCGGGAGGATCTCTGGAAACACCATATATTTT.

The V call is TRBV28, the J call TRBJ2-3; 8 nucleotides agree with TRBD2. Germline V gene data show CDR1 as MDHEN and CDR2 as SYDVKM. Trimming at V came to 10 bases and at J to 4 bases, leaving 7 bases not matched to a gene. The CDR3 has 13 residues. CDR3 in DNA: TGTGCCAACTCGGGGGGGCCGGCAGATACGCAGTATTTT. It is translated as CANSGGPADTQYF. Based on the CDR3 plus reference TRBV28 and TRBJ2-3, the full variable domain is DVKVTQSSRYLVKRTGEKVFLECVQDMDHENMFWYRQDPGLGLRLIYFSYDVKMKEKGDIPEGYSVSREKKERFSLILESASTNQTSMYLCANSGGPADTQYFGPGTRLTVL.

The V gene is TRBV11-2, the J gene TRBJ1-6, with TRBD1 identical over 9 bases. This CDR3 has 16 residues. The germline V gene encodes CDR1 SGHAT and CDR2 FQNNGV. J gave up 9 bases and V 5 bases, and 11 bases lay outside the gene matches. Here the CDR3 DNA reads TGTGCCAGCAGCCCATGGACAGGGGAATTCGGTTCACCCCTCCACTTT. Its protein product is CASSPWTGEFGSPLHF.

The genes are TRBV5-1 and TRBJ2-3, with TRBD1 matching 7 bases. Germline V lookup: CDR1 SGHRS, CDR2 YFSETQ. This CDR3 spans 14 amino acids. After removal of 4 bases from V and 8 bases from J, the junction contained 10 bases not matched to a gene. Here the CDR3 reads CASSRGTDLRTQYF. CDR3 coding DNA: TGCGCCAGCAGCCGAGGGACAGACCTTCGTACGCAGTATTTT.

The sample holds a few counts of this clone. The CDR3 spells CASSHPTGVLGGEQFF. The DNA for the CDR3 is TGTGCCAGCAGCCACCCGACAGGGGTATTAGGGGGTGAGCAGTTCTTC. This chain links TRBV7-9 with TRBJ2-1; 8 bases map to TRBD1. Germline lookup yields CDR1 SEHNR and CDR2 FQNEAQ (reference sequence). Losses at the gene ends were 5 bases for V and 9 bases for J; bases not matched to a gene: 15. There are 16 residues in the CDR3.

This sequence joins TRBV2 and TRBJ2-7, with 8 bases matching TRBD2. CDR1 is SNHLY, CDR2 FYNNEI, per germline. The J segment lost 7 bases and the V segment lost 11 bases, leaving 13 bases of the junction unmatched. The CDR3 runs to 13 residues. The CDR3 DNA is TGTGCCGGTTCCGGGGGGGGCGTGGGGGAGCAGTACTTC. It specifies CAGSGGGVGEQYF.

The chain links TRBV19 to TRBJ1-5; D is ambiguous. Between the trimmed V and J ends, which lost 0 bases and 2 bases, there was a span of 5 bases. The germline V gene has CDR1 LNHDA and CDR2 SQIVND (reference sequence). CDR3 length equals 14 residues. Written as DNA, the CDR3 is TGTGCCAGTAGTATAGATACAGGCAATCAGCCCCAGCATTTT. It is translated as CASSIDTGNQPQHF.

This rearrangement joins TRBV11-2 to TRBJ2-5, with 12 bases that match TRBD1. The CDR3 sequence is 16 residues long. V lost 4 bases to trimming and J lost 5 bases; unmatched junction nucleotides: 8. Germline V gives CDR1 SGHAT, CDR2 FQNNGV. This chain's CDR3 is CASSSGTGGLRETQYF. CDR3 sequence (DNA): TGTGCCAGCAGCTCCGGGACAGGGGGCCTTCGGGAGACCCAGTACTTC. The variable domain in full, completed from reference TRBV11-2 and TRBJ2-5, reads EAGVAQSPRYKIIEKRQSVAFWCNPISGHATLYWYQQILGQGPKLLIQFQNNGVVDDSQLPKDRFSAERLKGVDSTLKIQPAKLEDSAVYLCASSSGTGGLRETQYFGPGTRLLVL.

This clone was detected once. The chain employs TRBV7-9 and TRBJ1-1; D remains unclear. The germline V gene encodes CDR1 SEHNR and CDR2 FQNEAQ (reference sequence). The CDR3 runs to 13 residues. The V end was cut by 4 bases, the J end by 5 bases, with 11 bases between. For the CDR3, the DNA is TGTGCCAGCAGCTCGACCGGGTGGACTGAAGCTTTCTTT. The encoded protein is CASSSTGWTEAFF.

The V call is TRBV11-2, the J call TRBJ2-3; D not certain. The germline V gene has CDR1 SGHAT and CDR2 FQNNGV. The CDR3 is 12 residues long. Trimming pared 1 base from V and 6 bases from J, leaving 5 bases between. The CDR3 DNA follows: TGTGCCAGCAGCTTAGGCGGCGATACGCAGTATTTT. This encodes CASSLGGDTQYF.

The chain joins TRBV6-5 to TRBJ1-5; D is unclear. CDR1 MNHEY and CDR2 SVGAGI come from the germline V gene. V lost 6 bases and J 8 bases, leaving 14 bases between the germline ends. CDR3 length equals 13 residues. The DNA for the CDR3 is TGTGCCAGCAGAGGAACCGAGGGAGAGCCCCAGCATTTT. Translated: CASRGTEGEPQHF.

The gene calls are TRBV9 and TRBJ1-1; D gene unclear. The CDR3 is 13 amino acids. The V end was cut by 0 bases, the J end by 5 bases, with 8 bases between. Per the germline V gene, CDR1 is SGDLS and CDR2 is YYNGEE. CDR3 sequence: CASSVAGQTEAFF. The CDR3 region has the DNA TGTGCCAGCAGCGTAGCTGGCCAGACTGAAGCTTTCTTT.

V and J are TRBV18 and TRBJ1-6, with D hard to call. The V end lost 3 bases, the J end lost 8 bases, and 5 bases lay between the germline ends. The CDR3 contains 12 residues. CDR1 and CDR2 (germline): KGHSH, LQKENI. The CDR3 sequence: CASSPGDSPLHF. CDR3 bases: TGTGCCAGCTCACCCGGGGATTCACCCCTCCACTTT.

In DNA form, the CDR3 reads TGTGCCAGCAGTGACCTGACAGGGGTGCAGCCCCAGCATTTT. Amino acids: CASSDLTGVQPQHF. V usage is TRBV6-5 and J usage is TRBJ1-5, with 8 bases lining up with TRBD1. CDR1 is MNHEY, CDR2 SVGAGI, per germline. CDR3 length equals 14 residues. The J segment lost 7 bases and the V segment lost 5 bases, leaving 7 bases of the junction unmatched.

This chain uses TRBV19 with TRBJ1-1; D is uncertain. The CDR3 length is 14 residues. V lost 2 bases and J lost 1, with 8 bases in between. Germline CDR1 reads LNHDA; CDR2 reads SQIVND (reference sequence). Here the CDR3 reads CASSITGGNTEAFF. The CDR3 DNA is TGTGCCAGTAGTATAACTGGCGGGAACACTGAAGCTTTCTTT.

This sequence joins TRBV14 and TRBJ2-5; 12 nucleotides line up with TRBD2. Trimming cost V 4 bases and J 4 bases; bases outside gene matches: 4. CDR3 length equals 15 residues. CDR1 and CDR2 (germline): SGHDN, FVKESK. The CDR3 spells CASSLTLAGGETQYF. The CDR3 coding sequence is TGTGCCAGCAGCCTCACACTAGCGGGGGGAGAGACCCAGTACTTC. Using reference TRBV14 and TRBJ2-5 for the parts outside the CDR3, the full variable domain is EAGVTQFPSHSVIEKGQTVTLRCDPISGHDNLYWYRRVMGKEIKFLLHFVKESKQDESGMPNNRFLAERTGGTYSTLKVQPAELEDSGVYFCASSLTLAGGETQYFGPGTRLLVL.

V is TRBV10-3 and J is TRBJ1-1; D is undetermined. The V gene lost 4 bases and the J gene lost 1 base, with 7 bases spanning the gap. Germline values: CDR1 ENHRY, CDR2 SYGVKD. The CDR3 length is 13 residues. In nucleotides, the CDR3 is TGTGCCATCAGTGTGGCAGGGAACACTGAAGCTTTCTTT. Its translation is CAISVAGNTEAFF.

The rearrangement uses TRBV7-9 and TRBJ2-2; 9 nucleotides align to TRBD2. V gave up 5 bases and J gave up 4 bases; unmatched junction bases: 11. Looked up from germline, CDR1 is SEHNR and CDR2 is FQNEAQ (reference sequence). CDR3 length equals 17 residues. CDR3 nucleotide sequence: TGTGCCAGCAGCCTAGGACTGTTGCGGGGGGGCACCGGGGAGCTGTTTTTT. Translating it yields CASSLGLLRGGTGELFF.

The table lists this clone with a count of one. The chain joins TRBV9 to TRBJ1-1, with D tentatively TRBD1 (5 bases). Germline V lookup: CDR1 SGDLS, CDR2 YYNGEE. The CDR3 runs to 17 residues. V was trimmed by 0 bases and J by 3 bases, leaving 18 bases between them. In DNA form, the CDR3 reads TGTGCCAGCAGCGTAGATTTTCGGCGTGGGGGGGACACTGAAGCTTTCTTT. Protein product: CASSVDFRRGGDTEAFF. Variable domain in full (rest from reference TRBV9 and TRBJ1-1): DSGVTQTPKHLITATGQRVTLRCSPRSGDLSVYWYQQSLDQGLQFLIQYYNGEERAKGNILERFSAQQFPDLHSELNLSSLELGDSALYFCASSVDFRRGGDTEAFFGQGTRLTVV.

V is TRBV9 and J is TRBJ1-4; tentative D call: TRBD1 (5 bases). Germline assignment: CDR1 SGDLS and CDR2 YYNGEE. V lost 3 bases and J 6 bases, leaving 27 bases between the germline ends. CDR3 size: 19 residues. The CDR3: CASSARPGSKNAPYEKLFF. CDR3 nucleotides: TGTGCCAGCAGCGCCCGGCCAGGGTCCAAAAATGCCCCCTATGAAAAACTGTTTTTT.

The V and J genes are TRBV5-6 and TRBJ1-4; D perhaps matches TRBD1 (5 bases). Germline lookup yields CDR1 SGHDT and CDR2 YYEEEE. The CDR3 is made up of 15 amino acids. V dropped 2 bases and J dropped 8 bases, with 16 bases sitting between them. Written as DNA, the CDR3 is TGTGCCAGCAGCTTTCAGGGTCCCATAGAGGAAAAACTGTTTTTT. Residues: CASSFQGPIEEKLFF. Full variable domain (outside the CDR3, taken from reference TRBV5-6 and TRBJ1-4): DAGVTQSPTHLIKTRGQQVTLRCSPKSGHDTVSWYQQALGQGPQFIFQYYEEEERQRGNFPDRFSGHQFPNYSSELNVNALLLGDSALYLCASSFQGPIEEKLFFGSGTQLSVL.

The chain employs TRBV6-6 and TRBJ1-2, with TRBD1 as a possible D gene (6 bases). This CDR3 is 14 amino acids long. V was cut by 6 bases and J by 8 bases, with 19 bases left in between. CDR1 is MNHNY, CDR2 SVGAGI, per germline (reference sequence). The CDR3 DNA reads TGTGCCAGCAGATTGCCCGGGACAAGCGGCGGCTACACCTTC. The encoded protein is CASRLPGTSGGYTF.

V is TRBV5-8 and J is TRBJ2-7; D is perhaps TRBD1 (7 bases). The V end lost 0 bases, the J end lost 7 bases, and 23 bases lay between the germline ends. Germline V gene data show CDR1 as SGHTS and CDR2 as YDEGEE. This CDR3 region has 17 residues. This CDR3 reads CASSLEGLTGTPQEQYF. The CDR3 DNA reads as TGTGCCAGCAGCTTGGAAGGACTGACAGGGACTCCGCAAGAGCAGTACTTC.

V usage is TRBV5-1 and J usage is TRBJ2-7; 9 positions match TRBD1. CDR1 SGHRS and CDR2 YFSETQ come from the germline V gene. Trimming at V came to 0 bases and at J to 6 bases, leaving 4 bases not matched to a gene. The CDR3 has 14 residues. The CDR3 region is CASSLGDRESEQYF. In DNA, the CDR3 is TGCGCCAGCAGCTTGGGGGACAGGGAGTCCGAGCAGTACTTC. Complete variable domain (other parts from reference TRBV5-1 and TRBJ2-7): KAGVTQTPRYLIKTRGQQVTLSCSPISGHRSVSWYQQTPGQGLQFLFEYFSETQRNKGNFPGRFSGRQFSNSRSEMNVSTLELGDSALYLCASSLGDRESEQYFGPGTRLTVT.

The V and J genes are TRBV18 and TRBJ2-7; TRBD2 matches 12 bases. The CDR3 spans 16 residues. Trimming at V came to 2 bases and at J to 6 bases, leaving 8 bases not matched to a gene. CDR1 is KGHSH and CDR2 is LQKENI in the germline V gene. The CDR3 DNA follows: TGTGCCAGCTCACCATGGGCTAGCGGGGGGGCCGTCGAGCAGTACTTC. Amino acids: CASSPWASGGAVEQYF. Using reference TRBV18 and TRBJ2-7 for the parts outside the CDR3, the full variable domain is NAGVMQNPRHLVRRRGQEARLRCSPMKGHSHVYWYRQLPEEGLKFMVYLQKENIIDESGMPKERFSAEFPKEGPSILRIQQVVRGDSAAYFCASSPWASGGAVEQYFGPGTRLTVT.